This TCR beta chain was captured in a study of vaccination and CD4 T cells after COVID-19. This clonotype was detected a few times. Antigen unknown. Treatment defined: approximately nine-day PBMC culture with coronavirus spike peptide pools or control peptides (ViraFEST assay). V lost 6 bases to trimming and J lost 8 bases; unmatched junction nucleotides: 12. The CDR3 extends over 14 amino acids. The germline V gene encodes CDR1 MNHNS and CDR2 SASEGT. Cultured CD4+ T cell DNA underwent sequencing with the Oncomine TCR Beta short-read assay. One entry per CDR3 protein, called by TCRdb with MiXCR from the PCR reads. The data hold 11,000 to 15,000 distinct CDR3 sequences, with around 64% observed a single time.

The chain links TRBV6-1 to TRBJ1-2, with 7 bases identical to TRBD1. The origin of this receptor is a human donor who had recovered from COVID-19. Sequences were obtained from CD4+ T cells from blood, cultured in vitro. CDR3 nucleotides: TGTGCCAGCAGCCCCCGCGGAGGGGGCCGCGGCTACACCTTC. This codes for CASSPRGGGRGYTF.